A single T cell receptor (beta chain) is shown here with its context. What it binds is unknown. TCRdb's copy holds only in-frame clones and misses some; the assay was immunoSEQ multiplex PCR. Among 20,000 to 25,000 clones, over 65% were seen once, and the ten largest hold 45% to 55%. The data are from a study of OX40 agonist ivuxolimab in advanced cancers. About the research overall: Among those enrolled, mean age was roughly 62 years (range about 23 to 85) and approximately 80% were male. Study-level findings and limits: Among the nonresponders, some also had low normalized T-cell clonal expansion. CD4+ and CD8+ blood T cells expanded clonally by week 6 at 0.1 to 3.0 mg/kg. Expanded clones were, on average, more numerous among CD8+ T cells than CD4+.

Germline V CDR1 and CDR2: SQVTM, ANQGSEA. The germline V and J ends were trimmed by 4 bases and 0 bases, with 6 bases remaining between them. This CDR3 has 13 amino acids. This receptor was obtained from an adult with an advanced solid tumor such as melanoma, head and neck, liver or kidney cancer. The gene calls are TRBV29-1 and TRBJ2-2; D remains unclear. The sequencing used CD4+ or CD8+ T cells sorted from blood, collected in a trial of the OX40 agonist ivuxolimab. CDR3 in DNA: TGCAGCGTTGCTGGAGCGAACACCGGGGAGCTGTTTTTT. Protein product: CSVAGANTGELFF.